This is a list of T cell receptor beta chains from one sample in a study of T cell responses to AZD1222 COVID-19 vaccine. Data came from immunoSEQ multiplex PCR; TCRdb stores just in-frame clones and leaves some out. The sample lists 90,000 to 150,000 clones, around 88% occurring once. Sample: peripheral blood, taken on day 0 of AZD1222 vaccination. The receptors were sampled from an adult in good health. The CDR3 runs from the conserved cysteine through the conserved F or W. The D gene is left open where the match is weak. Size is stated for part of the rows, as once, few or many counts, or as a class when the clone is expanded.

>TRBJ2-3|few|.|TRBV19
CASSIGPDTQYF
TGTGCCAGTAGTATCGGCCCAGATACGCAGTATTTT
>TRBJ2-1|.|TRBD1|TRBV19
CASSPPGQGAGNEQFF
TGTGCCAGTAGTCCGCCGGGACAGGGGGCGGGAAATGAGCAGTTCTTC
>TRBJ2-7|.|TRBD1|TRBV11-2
CASSLETGRYEQYF
TGTGCCAGCAGCTTAGAGACAGGGCGGTACGAGCAGTACTTC
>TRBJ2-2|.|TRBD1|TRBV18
CASSPRQGSDTGELFF
TGTGCCAGCTCACCCCGACAGGGGTCGGACACCGGGGAGCTGTTTTTT
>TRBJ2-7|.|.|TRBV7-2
CASSFTYEQYF
TGTGCCAGCAGCTTTACCTACGAGCAGTACTTC
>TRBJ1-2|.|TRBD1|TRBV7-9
CASSYEGTAYNYGYTF
TGTGCCAGCAGCTATGAGGGGACAGCCTATAACTATGGCTACACCTTC
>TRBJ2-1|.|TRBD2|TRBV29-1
CSVEDADSGGREQFF
TGCAGCGTTGAAGATGCGGATAGCGGGGGACGCGAGCAGTTCTTC
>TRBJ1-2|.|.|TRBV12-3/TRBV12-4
CASSLEGTGYTF
TGTGCCAGCAGTTTAGAGGGGACTGGCTACACCTTC
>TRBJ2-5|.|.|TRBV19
CASKNRQAGETQYF
TGTGCCAGTAAAAATCGACAGGCTGGAGAGACCCAGTACTTC
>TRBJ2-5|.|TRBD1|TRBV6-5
CASRRGQLGETQYF
TGTGCCAGCAGAAGGGGACAGTTGGGGGAGACCCAGTACTTC
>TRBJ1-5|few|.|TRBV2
CASSESRSSNQPQHF
TGTGCCAGCAGTGAAAGTAGAAGTAGCAATCAGCCCCAGCATTTT
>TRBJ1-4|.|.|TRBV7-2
CASSLGGTLNEKLFF
TGTGCCAGCAGCTTAGGGGGGACACTTAATGAAAAACTGTTTTTT
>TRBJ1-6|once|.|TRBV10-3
CASQGSYNSPLHF
TGTGCCTCCCAGGGATCCTATAATTCACCCCTCCACTTT
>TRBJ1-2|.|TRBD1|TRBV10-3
CAISESSGTAGGYTF
TGTGCCATCAGTGAGTCGTCAGGGACAGCGGGTGGCTACACCTTC
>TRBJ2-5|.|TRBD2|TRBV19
CASSPSGLAGGLETQYF
TGTGCCAGTAGTCCCTCGGGACTAGCGGGGGGGCTAGAGACCCAGTACTTC
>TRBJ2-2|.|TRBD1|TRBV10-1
CASSSGQGTGELFF
TGCGCCAGCAGTAGCGGACAGGGTACCGGGGAGCTGTTTTTT
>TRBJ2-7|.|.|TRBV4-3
CASSLSEGQAREQYF
TGCGCCAGCAGCCTAAGTGAGGGTCAGGCGAGGGAGCAGTACTTC
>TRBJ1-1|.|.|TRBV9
CASSVEDSWGGEAFF
TGTGCCAGCAGCGTAGAGGATTCGTGGGGCGGAGAAGCTTTCTTT
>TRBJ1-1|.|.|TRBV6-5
CASSPSGAGDTEAFF
TGTGCCAGCAGTCCCAGTGGGGCAGGTGACACTGAAGCTTTCTTT
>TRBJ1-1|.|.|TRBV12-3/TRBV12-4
CASSLAGTTEAFF
TGTGCCAGCAGTTTGGCCGGAACCACTGAAGCTTTCTTT
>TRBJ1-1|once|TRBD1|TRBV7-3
CASSSRRDRESDTEAFF
TGTGCCAGCAGCTCCCGCCGGGACAGGGAAAGCGACACTGAAGCTTTCTTT
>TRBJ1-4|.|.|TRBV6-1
CASSEFFGGKLFF
TGTGCCAGCAGTGAATTTTTCGGGGGAAAACTGTTTTTT
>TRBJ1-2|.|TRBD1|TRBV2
CASRTGGSSYTF
TGTGCCAGCAGGACAGGGGGAAGTAGCTACACCTTC
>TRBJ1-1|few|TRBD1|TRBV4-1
CASSPPGGSTEAFF
TGCGCCAGCAGCCCCCCAGGGGGCTCCACTGAAGCTTTCTTT